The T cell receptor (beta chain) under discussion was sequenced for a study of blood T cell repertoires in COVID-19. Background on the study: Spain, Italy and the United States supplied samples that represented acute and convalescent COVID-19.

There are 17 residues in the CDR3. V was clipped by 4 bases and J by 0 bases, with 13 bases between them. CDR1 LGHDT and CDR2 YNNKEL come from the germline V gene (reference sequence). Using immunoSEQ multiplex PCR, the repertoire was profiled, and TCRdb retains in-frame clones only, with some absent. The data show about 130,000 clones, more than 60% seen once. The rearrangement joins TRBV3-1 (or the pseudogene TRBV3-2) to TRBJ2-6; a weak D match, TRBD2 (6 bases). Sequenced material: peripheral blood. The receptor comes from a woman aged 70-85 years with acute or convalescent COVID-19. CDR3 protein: CASSRGVVGSGANVLTF. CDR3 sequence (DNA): TGTGCCAGCAGCCGGGGGGTTGTGGGCTCTGGGGCCAACGTCCTGACTTTC.